This T cell receptor beta chain appears in the sequencing data of a study of CD8 T cells in ankylosing spondylitis. TCRdb re-called the 5' RACE reads through MiXCR, storing one row per CDR3 protein. The data show 150,000 to 200,000 distinct CDR3 sequences, approximately 18% seen once. This clonotype showed up many times. Antigen specificity is unknown. Notes on the study in general: Ankylosing spondylitis blood seemed to carry a telltale TCR beta motif made of under ten highly homologous variants.

V gave up 1 base and J gave up 6 bases; unmatched junction bases: 4. This CDR3 is built from 15 residues. What was sequenced was blood, either unsorted or a sorted T cell fraction (not recorded which). This clonotype was obtained from a male donor under 30 with ankylosing spondylitis or in good health (not recorded which). The chain uses TRBV12-3 or TRBV12-4 and TRBJ2-1; 9 nucleotides align to TRBD1. CDR3 amino acids: CASSLGDRAANEQFF. DNA of the CDR3: TGTGCCAGCAGTTTAGGGGACAGGGCGGCCAATGAGCAGTTCTTC.